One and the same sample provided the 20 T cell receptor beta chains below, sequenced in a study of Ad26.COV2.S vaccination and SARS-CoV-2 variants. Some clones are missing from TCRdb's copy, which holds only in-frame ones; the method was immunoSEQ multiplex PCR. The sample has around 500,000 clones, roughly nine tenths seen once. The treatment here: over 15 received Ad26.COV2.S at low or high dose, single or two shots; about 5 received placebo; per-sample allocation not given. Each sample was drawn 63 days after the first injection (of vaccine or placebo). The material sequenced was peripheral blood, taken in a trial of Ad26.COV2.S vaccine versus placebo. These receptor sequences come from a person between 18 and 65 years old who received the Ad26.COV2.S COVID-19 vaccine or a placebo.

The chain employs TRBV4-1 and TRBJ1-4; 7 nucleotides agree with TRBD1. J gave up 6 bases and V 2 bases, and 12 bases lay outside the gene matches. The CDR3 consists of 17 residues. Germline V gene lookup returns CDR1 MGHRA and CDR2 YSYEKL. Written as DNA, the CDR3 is TGCGCCAGCAGCCAACCTATCGTGGGGACAGCCGATGAAAAACTGTTTTTT. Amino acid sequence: CASSQPIVGTADEKLFF.

The CDR3 nucleotides read TGTGCCAGCAGTCCGGACAGGGGGAATGAAAAACTGTTTTTT. The encoded protein is CASSPDRGNEKLFF. This chain links TRBV7-2 with TRBJ1-4; 10 nucleotides match TRBD1. CDR3 length equals 14 residues. Germline trimming cut 6 bases from V and 5 bases from J; bases unmatched to any gene: 3. Germline CDR1 SGHTA, CDR2 FQGNSA. Drawing the rest from reference TRBV7-2 and TRBJ1-4, the complete variable domain is GAGVSQSPSNKVTEKGKDVELRCDPISGHTALYWYRQSLGQGLEFLIYFQGNSAPDKSGLPSDRFSAERTGGSVSTLTIQRTQQEDSAVYLCASSPDRGNEKLFFGSGTQLSVL.

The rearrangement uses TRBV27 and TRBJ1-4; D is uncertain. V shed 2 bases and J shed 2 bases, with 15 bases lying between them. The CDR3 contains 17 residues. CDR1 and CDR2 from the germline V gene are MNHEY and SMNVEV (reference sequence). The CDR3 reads CASSLRRSLRTNEKLFF. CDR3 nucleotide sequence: TGTGCCAGCAGTTTAAGAAGGTCCCTTAGGACTAATGAAAAACTGTTTTTT. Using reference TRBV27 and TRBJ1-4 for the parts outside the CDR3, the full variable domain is EAQVTQNPRYLITVTGKKLTVTCSQNMNHEYMSWYRQDPGLGLRQIYYSMNVEVTDKGDVPEGYKVSRKEKRNFPLILESPSPNQTSLYFCASSLRRSLRTNEKLFFGSGTQLSVL.

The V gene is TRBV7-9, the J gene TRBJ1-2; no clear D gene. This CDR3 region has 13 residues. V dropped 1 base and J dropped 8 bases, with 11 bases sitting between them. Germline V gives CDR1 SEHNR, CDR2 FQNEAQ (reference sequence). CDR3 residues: CASSLEGPGGYTF. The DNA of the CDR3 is TGTGCCAGCAGCTTAGAAGGGCCGGGGGGCTACACCTTC.

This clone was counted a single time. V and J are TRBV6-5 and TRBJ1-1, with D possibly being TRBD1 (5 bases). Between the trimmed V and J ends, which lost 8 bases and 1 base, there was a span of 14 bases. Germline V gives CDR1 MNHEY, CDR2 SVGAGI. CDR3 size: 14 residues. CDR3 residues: CASARGSWNTEAFF. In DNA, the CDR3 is TGTGCCAGCGCTCGGGGCAGTTGGAACACTGAAGCTTTCTTT.

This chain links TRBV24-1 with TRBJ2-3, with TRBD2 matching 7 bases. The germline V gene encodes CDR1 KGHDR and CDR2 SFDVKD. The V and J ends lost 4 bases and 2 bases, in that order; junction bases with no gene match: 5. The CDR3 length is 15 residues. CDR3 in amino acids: CATSELGGNTDTQYF. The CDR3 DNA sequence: TGTGCCACCAGTGAACTGGGGGGGAACACAGATACGCAGTATTTT.

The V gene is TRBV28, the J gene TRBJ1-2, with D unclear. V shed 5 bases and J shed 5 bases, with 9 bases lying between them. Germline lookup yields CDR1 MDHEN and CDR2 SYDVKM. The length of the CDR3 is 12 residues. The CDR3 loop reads CASSTPQYGYTF. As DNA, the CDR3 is TGTGCCAGCAGTACCCCTCAATATGGCTACACCTTC.

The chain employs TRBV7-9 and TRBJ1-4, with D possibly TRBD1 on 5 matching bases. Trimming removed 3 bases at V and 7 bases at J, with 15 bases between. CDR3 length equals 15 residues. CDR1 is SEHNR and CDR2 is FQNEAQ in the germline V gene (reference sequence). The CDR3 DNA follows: TGTGCCAGCAGCTTGTACCCGGGACTGGGTGAAAAACTGTTTTTT. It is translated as CASSLYPGLGEKLFF.

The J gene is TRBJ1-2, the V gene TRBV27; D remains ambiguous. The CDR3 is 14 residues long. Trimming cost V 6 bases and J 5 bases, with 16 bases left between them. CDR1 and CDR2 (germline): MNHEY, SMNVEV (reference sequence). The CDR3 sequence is CASSPTPGPYGYTF. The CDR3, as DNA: TGTGCCAGCAGCCCAACCCCTGGCCCATATGGCTACACCTTC.

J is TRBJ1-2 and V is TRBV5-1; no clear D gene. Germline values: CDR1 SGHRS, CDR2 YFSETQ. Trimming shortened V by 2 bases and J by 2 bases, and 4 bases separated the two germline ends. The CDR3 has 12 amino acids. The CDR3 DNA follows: TGCGCCAGCAGCTTCACCAACTATGGCTACACCTTC. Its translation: CASSFTNYGYTF.

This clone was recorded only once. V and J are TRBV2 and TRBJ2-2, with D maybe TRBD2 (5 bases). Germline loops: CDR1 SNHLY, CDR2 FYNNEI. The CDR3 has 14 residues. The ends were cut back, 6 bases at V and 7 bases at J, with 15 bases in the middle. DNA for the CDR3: TGTGCCAGCAGGATGACTACAGAGGGCGGGGAGCTGTTTTTT. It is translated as CASRMTTEGGELFF.

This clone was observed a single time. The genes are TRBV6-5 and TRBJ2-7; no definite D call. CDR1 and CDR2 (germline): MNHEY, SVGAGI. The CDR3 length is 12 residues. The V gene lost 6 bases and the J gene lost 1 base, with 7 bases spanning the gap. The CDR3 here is CASRWDSYEQYF. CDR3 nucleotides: TGTGCCAGCAGGTGGGATTCCTACGAGCAGTACTTC.

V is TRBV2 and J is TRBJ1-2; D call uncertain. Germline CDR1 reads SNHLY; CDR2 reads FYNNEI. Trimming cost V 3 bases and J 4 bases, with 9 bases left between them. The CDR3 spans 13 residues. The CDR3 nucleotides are TGTGCCAGCAGTGAGCGGATTATCTATGGCTACACCTTC. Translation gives CASSERIIYGYTF. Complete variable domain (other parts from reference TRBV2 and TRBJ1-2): EPEVTQTPSHQVTQMGQEVILRCVPISNHLYFYWYRQILGQKVEFLVSFYNNEISEKSEIFDDQFSVERPDGSNFTLKIRSTKLEDSAMYFCASSERIIYGYTFGSGTRLTVV.

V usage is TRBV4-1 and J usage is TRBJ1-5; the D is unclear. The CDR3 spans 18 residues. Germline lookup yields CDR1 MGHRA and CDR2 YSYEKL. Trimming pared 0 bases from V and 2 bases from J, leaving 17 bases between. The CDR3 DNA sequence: TGCGCCAGCAGCCAAGATACCTCGGGGAGTCGCGGCAATCAGCCCCAGCATTTT. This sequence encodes CASSQDTSGSRGNQPQHF.

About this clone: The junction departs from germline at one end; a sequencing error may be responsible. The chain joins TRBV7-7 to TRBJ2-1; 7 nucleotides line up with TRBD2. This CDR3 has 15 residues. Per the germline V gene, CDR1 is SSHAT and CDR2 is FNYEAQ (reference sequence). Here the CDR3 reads CASSFGPSGDNEQFF. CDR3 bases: TGTGCTAGCAGCTTTGGTCCTAGCGGAGACAATGAGCAGTTCTTC. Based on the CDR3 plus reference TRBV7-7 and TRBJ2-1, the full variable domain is GAGVSQSPRYKVTKRGQDVTLRCDPISSHATLYWYQQALGQGPEFLTYFNYEAQPDKSGLPSDRFSAERPEGSISTLTIQRTEQRDSAMYRCASSFGPSGDNEQFFGPGTRLTVL.

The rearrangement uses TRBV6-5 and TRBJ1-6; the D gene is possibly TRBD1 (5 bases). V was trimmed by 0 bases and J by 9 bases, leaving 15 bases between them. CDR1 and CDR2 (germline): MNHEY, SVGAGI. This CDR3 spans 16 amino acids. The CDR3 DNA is TGTGCCAGCAGTTACTCCTTTCGGGGCTCTGGTTCACCCCTCCACTTT. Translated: CASSYSFRGSGSPLHF.

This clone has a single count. This chain's CDR3 is CASSSTSLNEQFF. DNA of the CDR3: TGTGCCAGCAGCTCGACTAGCCTCAATGAGCAGTTCTTC. The V and J genes are TRBV7-2 and TRBJ2-1; TRBD2 agrees at 7 bases. Germline V lookup: CDR1 SGHTA, CDR2 FQGNSA. The CDR3 consists of 13 residues. V was pared by 4 bases and J by 6 bases, with 3 bases of the junction left unmatched. Filled out from reference TRBV7-2 and TRBJ2-1, the complete variable domain reads GAGVSQSPSNKVTEKGKDVELRCDPISGHTALYWYRQSLGQGLEFLIYFQGNSAPDKSGLPSDRFSAERTGGSVSTLTIQRTQQEDSAVYLCASSSTSLNEQFFGPGTRLTVL.

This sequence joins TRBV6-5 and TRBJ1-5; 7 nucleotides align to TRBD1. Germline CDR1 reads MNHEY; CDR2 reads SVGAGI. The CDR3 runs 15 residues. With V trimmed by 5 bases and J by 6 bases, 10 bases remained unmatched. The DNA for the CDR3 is TGTGCCAGCAGTAACAACAGGGGAGTAGGTCAGCCCCAGCATTTT. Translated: CASSNNRGVGQPQHF.

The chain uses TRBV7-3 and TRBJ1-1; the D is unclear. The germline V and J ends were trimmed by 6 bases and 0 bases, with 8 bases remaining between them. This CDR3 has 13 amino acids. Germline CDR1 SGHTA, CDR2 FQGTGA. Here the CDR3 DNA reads TGTGCCAGCAGTCTTTACCTGAACACTGAAGCTTTCTTT. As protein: CASSLYLNTEAFF.

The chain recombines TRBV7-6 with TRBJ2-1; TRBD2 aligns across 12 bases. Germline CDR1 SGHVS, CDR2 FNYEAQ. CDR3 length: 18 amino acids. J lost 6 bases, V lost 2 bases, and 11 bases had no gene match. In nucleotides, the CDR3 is TGTGCCAGCAGCTTATGGACACCGACTAGCGGGAGAGGCAATGAGCAGTTCTTC. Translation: CASSLWTPTSGRGNEQFF. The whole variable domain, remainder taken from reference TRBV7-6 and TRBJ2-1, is GAGVSQSPRYKVTKRGQDVALRCDPISGHVSLYWYRQALGQGPEFLTYFNYEAQQDKSGLPNDRFSAERPEGSISTLTIQRTEQRDSAMYRCASSLWTPTSGRGNEQFFGPGTRLTVL.